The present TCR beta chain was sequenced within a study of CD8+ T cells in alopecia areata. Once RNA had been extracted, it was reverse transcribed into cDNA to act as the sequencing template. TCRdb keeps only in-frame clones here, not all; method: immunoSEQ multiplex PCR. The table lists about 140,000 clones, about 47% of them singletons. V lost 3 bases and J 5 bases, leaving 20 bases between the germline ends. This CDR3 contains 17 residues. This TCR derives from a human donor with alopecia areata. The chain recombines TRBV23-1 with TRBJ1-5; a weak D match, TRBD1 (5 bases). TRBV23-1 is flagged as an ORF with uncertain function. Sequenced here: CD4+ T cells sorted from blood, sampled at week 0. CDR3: CASSQLPGMGPHQPQHF. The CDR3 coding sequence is TGCGCCAGCAGTCAGTTGCCGGGGATGGGGCCACATCAGCCCCAGCATTTT.